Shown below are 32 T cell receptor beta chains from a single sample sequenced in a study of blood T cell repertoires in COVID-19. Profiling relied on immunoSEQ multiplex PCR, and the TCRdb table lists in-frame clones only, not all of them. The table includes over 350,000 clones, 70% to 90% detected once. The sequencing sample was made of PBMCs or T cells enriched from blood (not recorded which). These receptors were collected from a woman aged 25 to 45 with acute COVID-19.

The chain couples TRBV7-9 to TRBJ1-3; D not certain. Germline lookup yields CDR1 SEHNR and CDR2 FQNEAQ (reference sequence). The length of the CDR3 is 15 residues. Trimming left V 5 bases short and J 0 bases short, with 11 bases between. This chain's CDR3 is CASSEKRASGNTIYF. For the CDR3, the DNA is TGTGCCAGCAGCGAAAAGAGGGCCTCTGGAAACACCATATATTTT.

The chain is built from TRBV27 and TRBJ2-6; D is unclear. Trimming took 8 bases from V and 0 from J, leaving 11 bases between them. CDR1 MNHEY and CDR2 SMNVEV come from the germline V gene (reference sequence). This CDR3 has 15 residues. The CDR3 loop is CASSPSPSGANVLTF. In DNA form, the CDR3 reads TGTGCCAGCTCCCCTTCCCCCTCTGGGGCCAACGTCCTGACTTTC. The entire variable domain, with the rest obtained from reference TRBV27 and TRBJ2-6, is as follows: EAQVTQNPRYLITVTGKKLTVTCSQNMNHEYMSWYRQDPGLGLRQIYYSMNVEVTDKGDVPEGYKVSRKEKRNFPLILESPSPNQTSLYFCASSPSPSGANVLTFGAGSRLTVL.

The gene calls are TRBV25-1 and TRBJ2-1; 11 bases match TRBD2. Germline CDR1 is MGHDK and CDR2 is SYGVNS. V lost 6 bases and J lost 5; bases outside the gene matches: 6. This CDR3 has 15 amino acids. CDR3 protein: CASRGIAGGDNEQFF. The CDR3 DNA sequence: TGTGCCAGCAGGGGAATAGCGGGGGGGGACAATGAGCAGTTCTTC.

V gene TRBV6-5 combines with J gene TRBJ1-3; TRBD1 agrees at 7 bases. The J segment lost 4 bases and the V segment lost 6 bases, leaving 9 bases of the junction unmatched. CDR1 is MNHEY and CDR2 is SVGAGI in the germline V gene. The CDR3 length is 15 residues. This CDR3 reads CASSPQTGVGNTIYF. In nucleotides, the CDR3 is TGTGCCAGCAGCCCCCAAACAGGGGTCGGAAACACCATATATTTT.

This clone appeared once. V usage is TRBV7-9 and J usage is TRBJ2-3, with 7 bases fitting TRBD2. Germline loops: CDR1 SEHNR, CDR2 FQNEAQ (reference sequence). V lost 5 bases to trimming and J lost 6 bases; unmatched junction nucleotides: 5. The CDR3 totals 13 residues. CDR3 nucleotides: TGTGCCAGCAGCGTAGTGGGGGGGGATACGCAGTATTTT. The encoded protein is CASSVVGGDTQYF.

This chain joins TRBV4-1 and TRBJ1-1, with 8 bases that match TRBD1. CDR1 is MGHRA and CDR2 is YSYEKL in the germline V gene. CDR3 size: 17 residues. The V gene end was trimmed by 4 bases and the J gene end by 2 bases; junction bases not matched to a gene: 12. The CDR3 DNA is TGCGCCAGCAGCCCGTGGGCAGGGGGCGCGGGTAACACTGAAGCTTTCTTT. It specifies CASSPWAGGAGNTEAFF.

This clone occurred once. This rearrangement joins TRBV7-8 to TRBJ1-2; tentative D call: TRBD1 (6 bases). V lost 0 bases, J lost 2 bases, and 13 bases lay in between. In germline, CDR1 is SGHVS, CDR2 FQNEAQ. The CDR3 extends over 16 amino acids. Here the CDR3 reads CASSLAGQGINYGYTF. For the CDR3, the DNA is TGTGCCAGCAGCTTAGCGGGCCAGGGGATCAACTATGGCTACACCTTC.

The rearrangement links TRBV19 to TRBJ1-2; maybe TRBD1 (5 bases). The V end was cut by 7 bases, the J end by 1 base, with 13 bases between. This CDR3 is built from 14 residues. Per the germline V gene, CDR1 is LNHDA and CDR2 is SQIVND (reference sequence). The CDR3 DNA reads TGTGCCAGTATCTCCAGGGTTTTTAACTATGGCTACACCTTC. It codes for CASISRVFNYGYTF.

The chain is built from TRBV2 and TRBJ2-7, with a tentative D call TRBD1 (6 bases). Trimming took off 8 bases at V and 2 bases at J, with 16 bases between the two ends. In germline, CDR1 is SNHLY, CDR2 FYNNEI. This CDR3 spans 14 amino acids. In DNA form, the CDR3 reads TGTGCCAGCCGGATCGACAGGTCAGCCTACGAGCAGTACTTC. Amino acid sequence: CASRIDRSAYEQYF.

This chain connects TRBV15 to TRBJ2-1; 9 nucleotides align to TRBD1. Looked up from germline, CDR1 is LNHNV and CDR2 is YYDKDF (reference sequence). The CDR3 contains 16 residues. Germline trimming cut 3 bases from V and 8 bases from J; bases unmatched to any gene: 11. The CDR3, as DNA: TGTGCCACCAGCAGCACCGGGACAGGGTTGGTCGATGAGCAGTTCTTC. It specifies CATSSTGTGLVDEQFF.

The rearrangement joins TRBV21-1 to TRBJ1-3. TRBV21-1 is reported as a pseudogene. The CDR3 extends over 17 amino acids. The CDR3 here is CASSSPASDPSGNTIYF. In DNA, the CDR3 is TGTGCCAGCAGCTCCCCAGCGAGCGACCCGTCTGGAAACACCATATATTTT.

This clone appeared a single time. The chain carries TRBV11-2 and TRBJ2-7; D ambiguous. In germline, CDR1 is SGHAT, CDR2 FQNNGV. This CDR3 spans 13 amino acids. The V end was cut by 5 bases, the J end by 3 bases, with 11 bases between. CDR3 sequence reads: CASSHSGFYEQYF. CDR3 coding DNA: TGTGCCAGCAGCCACAGTGGGTTCTACGAGCAGTACTTC.

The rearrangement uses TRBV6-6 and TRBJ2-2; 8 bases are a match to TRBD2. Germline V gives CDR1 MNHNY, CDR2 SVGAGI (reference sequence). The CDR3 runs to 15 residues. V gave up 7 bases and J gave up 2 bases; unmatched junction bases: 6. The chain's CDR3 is CASTGGQLNTGELFF. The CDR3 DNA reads TGTGCCAGCACGGGAGGGCAATTAAACACCGGGGAGCTGTTTTTT.

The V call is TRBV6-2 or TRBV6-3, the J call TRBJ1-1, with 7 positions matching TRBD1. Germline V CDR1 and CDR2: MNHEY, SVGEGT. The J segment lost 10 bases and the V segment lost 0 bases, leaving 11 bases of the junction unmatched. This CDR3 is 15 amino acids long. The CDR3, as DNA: TGTGCCAGCAGTTACTCTCCGGGACAGAGTTTAGGAGCTTTCTTT. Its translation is CASSYSPGQSLGAFF.

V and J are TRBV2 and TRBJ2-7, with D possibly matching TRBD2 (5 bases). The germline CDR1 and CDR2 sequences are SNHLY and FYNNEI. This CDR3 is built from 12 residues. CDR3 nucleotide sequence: TGTGCGTCGAGACGGGAAACCTACGAGCAGTACTTC. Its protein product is CASRRETYEQYF. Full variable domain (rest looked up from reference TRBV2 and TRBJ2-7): EPEVTQTPSHQVTQMGQEVILRCVPISNHLYFYWYRQILGQKVEFLVSFYNNEISEKSEIFDDQFSVERPDGSNFTLKIRSTKLEDSAMYFCASRRETYEQYFGPGTRLTVT.

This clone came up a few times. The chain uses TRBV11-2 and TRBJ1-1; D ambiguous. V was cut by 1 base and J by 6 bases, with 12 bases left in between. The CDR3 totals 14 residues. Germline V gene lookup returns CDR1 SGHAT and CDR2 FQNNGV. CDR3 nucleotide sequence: TGTGCCAGCAGCTTAGGTATTGCCGGGGCTGAAGCTTTCTTT. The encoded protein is CASSLGIAGAEAFF.

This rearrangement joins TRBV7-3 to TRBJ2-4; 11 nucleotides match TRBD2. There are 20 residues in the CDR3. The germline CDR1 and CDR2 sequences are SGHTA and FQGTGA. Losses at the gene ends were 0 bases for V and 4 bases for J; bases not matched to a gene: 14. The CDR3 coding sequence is TGTGCCAGCAGCTTAACCGGGACCCGGCTAGCGGGGGGCGGAAAAAACATTCAGTACTTC. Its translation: CASSLTGTRLAGGGKNIQYF.

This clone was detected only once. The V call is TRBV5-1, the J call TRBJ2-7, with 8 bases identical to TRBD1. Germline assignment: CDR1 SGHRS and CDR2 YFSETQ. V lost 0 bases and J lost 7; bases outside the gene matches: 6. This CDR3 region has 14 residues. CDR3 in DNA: TGCGCCAGCAGCTTGGGTACCGGGACAGGTGAGCAGTACTTC. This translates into CASSLGTGTGEQYF.

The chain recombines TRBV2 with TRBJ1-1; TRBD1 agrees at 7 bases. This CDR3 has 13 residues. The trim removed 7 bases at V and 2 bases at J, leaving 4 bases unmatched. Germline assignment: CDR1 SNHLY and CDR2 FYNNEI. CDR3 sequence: CASNRQGNTEAFF. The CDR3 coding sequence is TGTGCCAGCAACAGACAGGGCAACACTGAAGCTTTCTTT.

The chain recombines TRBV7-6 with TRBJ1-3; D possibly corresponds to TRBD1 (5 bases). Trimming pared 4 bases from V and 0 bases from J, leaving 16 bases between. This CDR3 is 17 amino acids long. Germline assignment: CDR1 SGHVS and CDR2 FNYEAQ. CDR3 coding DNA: TGTGCCAGCAGCTCCGCCCCGGGGGTGAACTCTGGAAACACCATATATTTT. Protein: CASSSAPGVNSGNTIYF.

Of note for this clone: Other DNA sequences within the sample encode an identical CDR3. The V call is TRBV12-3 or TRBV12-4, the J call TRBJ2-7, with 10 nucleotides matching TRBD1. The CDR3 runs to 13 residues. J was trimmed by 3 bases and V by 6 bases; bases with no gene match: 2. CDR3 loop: CASRGQGSYEQYF. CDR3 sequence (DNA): TGTGCCAGCAGGGGACAGGGGAGCTACGAGCAGTACTTC.

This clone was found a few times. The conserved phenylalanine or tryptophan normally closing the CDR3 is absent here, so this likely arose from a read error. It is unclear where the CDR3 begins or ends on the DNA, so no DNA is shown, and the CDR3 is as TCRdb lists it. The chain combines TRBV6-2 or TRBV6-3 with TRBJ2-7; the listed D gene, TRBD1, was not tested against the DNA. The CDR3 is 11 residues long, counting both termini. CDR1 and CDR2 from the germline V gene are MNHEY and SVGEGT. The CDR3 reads CASSYPRGLFP.

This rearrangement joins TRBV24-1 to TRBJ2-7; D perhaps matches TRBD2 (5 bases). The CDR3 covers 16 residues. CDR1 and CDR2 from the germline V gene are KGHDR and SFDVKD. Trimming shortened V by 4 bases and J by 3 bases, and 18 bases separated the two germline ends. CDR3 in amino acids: CATSDSQAVEVYEQYF. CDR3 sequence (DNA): TGTGCCACCAGTGACAGTCAAGCCGTGGAGGTCTACGAGCAGTACTTC.

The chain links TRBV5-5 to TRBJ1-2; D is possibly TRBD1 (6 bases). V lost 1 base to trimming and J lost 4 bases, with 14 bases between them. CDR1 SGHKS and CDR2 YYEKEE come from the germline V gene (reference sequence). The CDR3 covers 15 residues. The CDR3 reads CASSLRQAFFYGYTF. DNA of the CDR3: TGTGCCAGCAGCTTGCGACAGGCTTTTTTCTATGGCTACACCTTC.

The CDR3 sequence: CSVVPGGTEAFF. The CDR3 DNA sequence: TGCAGCGTTGTCCCGGGGGGCACTGAAGCTTTCTTT. The V gene is TRBV29-1, the J gene TRBJ1-1; D is perhaps TRBD1 (5 bases). CDR1 SQVTM and CDR2 ANQGSEA come from the germline V gene. V lost 4 bases to trimming and J lost 4 bases, with 10 bases between them. The CDR3 loop spans 12 amino acids.

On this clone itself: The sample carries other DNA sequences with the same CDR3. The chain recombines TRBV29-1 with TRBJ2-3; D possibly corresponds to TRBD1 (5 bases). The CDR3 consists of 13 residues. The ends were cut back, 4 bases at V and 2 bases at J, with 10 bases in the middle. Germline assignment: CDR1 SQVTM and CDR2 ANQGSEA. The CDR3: CSVARGNTDTQYF. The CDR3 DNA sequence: TGCAGCGTTGCTAGGGGTAACACAGATACGCAGTATTTT.

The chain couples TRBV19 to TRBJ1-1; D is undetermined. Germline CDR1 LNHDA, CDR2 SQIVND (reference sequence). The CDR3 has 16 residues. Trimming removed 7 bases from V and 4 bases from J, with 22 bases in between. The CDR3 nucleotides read TGTGCCAGTAAATATGAGGGCGCCCTCGTAAGCACTGAAGCTTTCTTT. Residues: CASKYEGALVSTEAFF. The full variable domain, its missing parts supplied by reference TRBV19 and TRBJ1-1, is DGGITQSPKYLFRKEGQNVTLSCEQNLNHDAMYWYRQDPGQGLRLIYYSQIVNDFQKGDIAEGYSVSREKKESFPLTVTSAQKNPTAFYLCASKYEGALVSTEAFFGQGTRLTVV.

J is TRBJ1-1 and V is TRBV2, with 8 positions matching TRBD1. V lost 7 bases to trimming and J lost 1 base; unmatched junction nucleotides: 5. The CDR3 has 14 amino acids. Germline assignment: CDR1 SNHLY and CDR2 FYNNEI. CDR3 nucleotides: TGTGCCAGCAACAGGGGGTGGGGGAACACTGAAGCTTTCTTT. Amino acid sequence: CASNRGWGNTEAFF.

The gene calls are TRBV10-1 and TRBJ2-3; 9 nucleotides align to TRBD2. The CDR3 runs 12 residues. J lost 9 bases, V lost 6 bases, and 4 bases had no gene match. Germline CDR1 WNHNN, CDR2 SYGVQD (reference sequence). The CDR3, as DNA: TGCGCCAGCAGAGATGCGGGGGGGACGCAGTATTTT. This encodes CASRDAGGTQYF.

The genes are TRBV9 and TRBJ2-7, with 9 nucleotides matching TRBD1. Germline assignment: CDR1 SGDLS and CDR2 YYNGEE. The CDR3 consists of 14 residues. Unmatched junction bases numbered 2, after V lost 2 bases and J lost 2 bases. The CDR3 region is CASSVGTGPYEQYF. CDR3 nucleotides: TGTGCCAGCAGCGTCGGGACAGGGCCCTACGAGCAGTACTTC.

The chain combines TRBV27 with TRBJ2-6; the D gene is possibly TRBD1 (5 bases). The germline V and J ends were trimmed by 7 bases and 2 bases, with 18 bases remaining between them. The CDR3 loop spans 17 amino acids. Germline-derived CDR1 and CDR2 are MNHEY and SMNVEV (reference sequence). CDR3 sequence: CASTARLGHAGANVLTF. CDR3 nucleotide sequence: TGTGCCAGCACCGCGAGGCTAGGACACGCTGGGGCCAACGTCCTGACTTTC.

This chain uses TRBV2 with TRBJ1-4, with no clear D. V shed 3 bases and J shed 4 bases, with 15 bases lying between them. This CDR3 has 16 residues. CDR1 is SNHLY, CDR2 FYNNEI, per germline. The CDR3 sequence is CASSEFGGNHNEKLFF. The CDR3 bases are TGTGCCAGCAGTGAGTTCGGAGGGAACCATAATGAAAAACTGTTTTTT.